This T cell receptor beta chain is from a study of T cell repertoires in cytomegalovirus infection. General study findings and limits: Pooled public TCR beta family frequency picked out CMV carriers with the relevant HLA.

In germline, CDR1 is SGDLS, CDR2 YYNGEE. Trimming stripped 4 bases from V and 6 bases from J, with 8 bases between. The CDR3 runs to 13 residues. TCRdb recomputed calls from the reads with MiXCR, one row per CDR3 protein. The sample carries 250,000 or so distinct CDR3 sequences, approximately 13% recorded once. Only a few counts were recorded for this clonotype. Its antigen is currently unknown. This sequence joins TRBV9 and TRBJ1-6; unclear D gene. The TCR comes from a human donor in good health (CMV status not recorded). Some clones in this sample may be carry-over from other donors' samples. Sequenced input: PBMCs. The CDR3 reads CASSPVTNSPLHF. The CDR3 DNA sequence: TGTGCCAGCAGCCCCGTGACTAATTCACCCCTCCACTTT. Together with reference TRBV9 and TRBJ1-6, the CDR3 gives the full variable domain: DSGVTQTPKHLITATGQRVTLRCSPRSGDLSVYWYQQSLDQGLQFLIQYYNGEERAKGNILERFSAQQFPDLHSELNLSSLELGDSALYFCASSPVTNSPLHFGNGTRLTVT.